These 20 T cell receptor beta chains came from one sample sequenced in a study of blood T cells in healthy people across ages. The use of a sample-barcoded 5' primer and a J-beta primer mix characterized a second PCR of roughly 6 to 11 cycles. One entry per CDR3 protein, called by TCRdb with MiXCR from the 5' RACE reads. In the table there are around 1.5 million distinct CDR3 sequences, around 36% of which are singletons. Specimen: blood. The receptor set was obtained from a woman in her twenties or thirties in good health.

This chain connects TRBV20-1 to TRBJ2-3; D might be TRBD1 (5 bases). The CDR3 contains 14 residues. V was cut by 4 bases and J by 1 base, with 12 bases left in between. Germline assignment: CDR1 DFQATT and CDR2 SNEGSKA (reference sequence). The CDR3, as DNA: TGCAGTGCTATTGGGGCGACGGGCACAGATACGCAGTATTTT. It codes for CSAIGATGTDTQYF.

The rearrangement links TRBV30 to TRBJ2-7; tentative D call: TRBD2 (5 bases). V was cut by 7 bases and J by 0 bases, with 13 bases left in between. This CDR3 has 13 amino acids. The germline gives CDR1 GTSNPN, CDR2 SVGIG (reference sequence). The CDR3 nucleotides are TGTGCCTATTCCCCCGGGAACTCCTACGAGCAGTACTTC. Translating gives CAYSPGNSYEQYF.

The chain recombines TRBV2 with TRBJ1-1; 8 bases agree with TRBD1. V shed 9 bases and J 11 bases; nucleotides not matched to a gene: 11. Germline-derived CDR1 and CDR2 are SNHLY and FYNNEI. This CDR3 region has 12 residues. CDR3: CASQDREVRAFF. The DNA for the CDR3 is TGTGCCAGTCAGGACAGGGAGGTGCGGGCTTTCTTT.

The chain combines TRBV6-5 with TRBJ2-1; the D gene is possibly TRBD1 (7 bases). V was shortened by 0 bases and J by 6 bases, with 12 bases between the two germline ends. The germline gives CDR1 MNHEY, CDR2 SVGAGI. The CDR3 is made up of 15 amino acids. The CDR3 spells CASSYSAQGGNEQFF. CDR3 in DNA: TGTGCCAGCAGTTACTCCGCTCAGGGGGGCAATGAGCAGTTCTTC.

The CDR3 here is CSASLGPSYNEQFF. The CDR3 DNA is TGCAGTGCTAGCCTCGGGCCCTCCTACAATGAGCAGTTCTTC. This rearrangement joins TRBV20-1 to TRBJ2-1; D gene unclear. V dropped 3 bases and J dropped 0 bases, with 9 bases sitting between them. Per the germline V gene, CDR1 is DFQATT and CDR2 is SNEGSKA (reference sequence). The CDR3 totals 14 residues.

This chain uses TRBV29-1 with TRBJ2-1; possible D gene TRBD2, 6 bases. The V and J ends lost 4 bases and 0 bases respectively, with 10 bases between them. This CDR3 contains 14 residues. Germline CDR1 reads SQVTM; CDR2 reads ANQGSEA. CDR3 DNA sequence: TGCAGCGTTGCGGGACTCTCCTCCTACAATGAGCAGTTCTTC. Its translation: CSVAGLSSYNEQFF.

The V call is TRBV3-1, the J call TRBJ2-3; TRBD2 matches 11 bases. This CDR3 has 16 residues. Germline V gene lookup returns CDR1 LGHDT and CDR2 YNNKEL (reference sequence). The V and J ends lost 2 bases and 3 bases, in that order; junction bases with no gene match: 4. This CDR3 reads CASSQNSGGGTDTQYF. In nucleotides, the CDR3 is TGTGCCAGCAGCCAAAATAGCGGGGGGGGGACAGATACGCAGTATTTT.

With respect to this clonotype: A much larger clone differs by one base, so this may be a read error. CDR3 protein: CASSRGQAYGYTF. The CDR3 DNA is TGTGCCAGCAGCCGGGGACAGGCCTATGGCTACACCTTC. The chain links TRBV13 to TRBJ1-2; 8 bases fit TRBD1. Looked up from germline, CDR1 is PRHDT and CDR2 is FYEKMQ (reference sequence). This CDR3 region has 13 residues. J lost 4 bases, V lost 5 bases, and 3 bases had no gene match. Based on the CDR3 plus reference TRBV13 and TRBJ1-2, the full variable domain is AAGVIQSPRHLIKEKRETATLKCYPIPRHDTVYWYQQGPGQDPQFLISFYEKMQSDKGSIPDRFSAQQFSDYHSELNMSSLELGDSALYFCASSRGQAYGYTFGSGTRLTVV.

CDR3 sequence (DNA): TGTGCCAGCAGTCCTGGTGGGGGAACCCAAGAGACCCAGTACTTC. It codes for CASSPGGGTQETQYF. V is TRBV6-5 and J is TRBJ2-5; D could derive from TRBD1 or TRBD2 (5 bases each). Germline V gene data show CDR1 as MNHEY and CDR2 as SVGAGI. CDR3 length equals 15 residues. Trimming left V 5 bases short and J 1 base short, with 14 bases between.

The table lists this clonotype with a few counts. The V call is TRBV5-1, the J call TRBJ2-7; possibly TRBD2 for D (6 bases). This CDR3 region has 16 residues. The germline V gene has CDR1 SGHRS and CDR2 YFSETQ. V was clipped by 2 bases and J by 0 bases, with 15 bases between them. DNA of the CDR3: TGCGCCAGCAGCTTTGACGTGGGAGGCGGCTCCTACGAGCAGTACTTC. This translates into CASSFDVGGGSYEQYF.

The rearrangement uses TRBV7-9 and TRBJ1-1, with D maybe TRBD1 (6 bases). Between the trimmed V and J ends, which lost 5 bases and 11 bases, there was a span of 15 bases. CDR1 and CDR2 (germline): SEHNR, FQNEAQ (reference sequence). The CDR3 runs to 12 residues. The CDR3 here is CASSVLAGDAFF. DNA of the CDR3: TGTGCCAGCAGCGTCTTGGCAGGGGACGCTTTCTTT.

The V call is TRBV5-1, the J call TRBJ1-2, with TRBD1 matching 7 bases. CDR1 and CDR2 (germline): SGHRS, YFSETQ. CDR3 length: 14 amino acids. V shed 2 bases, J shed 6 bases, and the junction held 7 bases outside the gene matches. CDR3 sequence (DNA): TGCGCCAGCAGCTTAGCGACAGGGTCCGATGGCTACACCTTC. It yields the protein CASSLATGSDGYTF. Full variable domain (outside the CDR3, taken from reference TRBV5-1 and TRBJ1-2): KAGVTQTPRYLIKTRGQQVTLSCSPISGHRSVSWYQQTPGQGLQFLFEYFSETQRNKGNFPGRFSGRQFSNSRSEMNVSTLELGDSALYLCASSLATGSDGYTFGSGTRLTVV.

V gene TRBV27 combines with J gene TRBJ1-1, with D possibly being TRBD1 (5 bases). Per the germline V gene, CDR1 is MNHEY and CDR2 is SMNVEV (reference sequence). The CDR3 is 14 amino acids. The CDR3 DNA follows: TGTGTCACTAAATCGGGGGTCAGGAACACTGAAGCTTTCTTT. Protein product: CVTKSGVRNTEAFF.

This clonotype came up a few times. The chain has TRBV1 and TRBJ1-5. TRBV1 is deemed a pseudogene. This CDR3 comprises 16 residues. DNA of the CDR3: TGCACCAGCAGCCAAGATAGGGCCGATAGCAATCAGCCCCAGCATTTT. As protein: CTSSQDRADSNQPQHF.

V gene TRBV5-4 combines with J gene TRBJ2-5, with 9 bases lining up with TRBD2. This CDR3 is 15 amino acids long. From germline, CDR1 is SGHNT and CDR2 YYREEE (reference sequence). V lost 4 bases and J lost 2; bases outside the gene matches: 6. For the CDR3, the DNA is TGTGCCAGCAGCCTGCCTGCGGGGGGGCAAGAGACCCAGTACTTC. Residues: CASSLPAGGQETQYF. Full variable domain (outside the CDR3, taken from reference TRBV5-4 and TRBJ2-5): ETGVTQSPTHLIKTRGQQVTLRCSSQSGHNTVSWYQQALGQGPQFIFQYYREEENGRGNFPPRFSGLQFPNYSSELNVNALELDDSALYLCASSLPAGGQETQYFGPGTRLLVL.

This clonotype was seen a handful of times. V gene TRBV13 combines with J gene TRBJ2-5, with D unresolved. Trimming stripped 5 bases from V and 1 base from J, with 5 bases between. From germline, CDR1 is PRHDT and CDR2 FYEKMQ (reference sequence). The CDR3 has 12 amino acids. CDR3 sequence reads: CASSAAQETQYF. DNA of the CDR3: TGTGCCAGCAGCGCTGCCCAAGAGACCCAGTACTTC.

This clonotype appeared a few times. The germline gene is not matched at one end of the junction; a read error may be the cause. This CDR3 reads CVSRRTTDTQYF. The CDR3 DNA sequence: TGTGTCAGCAGACGAACCACAGATACGCAGTATTTT. The rearrangement uses TRBV6-2 or TRBV6-3 and TRBJ2-3; D is uncertain. The CDR3 runs to 12 residues. CDR1 and CDR2 from the germline V gene are MNHEY and SVGEGT.

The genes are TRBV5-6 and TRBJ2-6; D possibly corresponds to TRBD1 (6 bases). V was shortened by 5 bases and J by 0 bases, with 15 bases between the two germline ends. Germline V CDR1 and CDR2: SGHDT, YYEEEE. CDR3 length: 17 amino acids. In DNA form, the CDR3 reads TGTGCCAGCAGTAAGGGACATTCCCTCTCTGGGGCCAACGTCCTGACTTTC. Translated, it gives CASSKGHSLSGANVLTF.

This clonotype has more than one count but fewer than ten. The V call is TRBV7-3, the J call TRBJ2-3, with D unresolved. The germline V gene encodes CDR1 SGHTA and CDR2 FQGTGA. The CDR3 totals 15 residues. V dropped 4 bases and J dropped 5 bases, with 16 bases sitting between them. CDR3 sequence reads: CASSSRSGYLDTQYF. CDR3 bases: TGTGCCAGCAGCTCCCGATCCGGGTATCTAGATACGCAGTATTTT.

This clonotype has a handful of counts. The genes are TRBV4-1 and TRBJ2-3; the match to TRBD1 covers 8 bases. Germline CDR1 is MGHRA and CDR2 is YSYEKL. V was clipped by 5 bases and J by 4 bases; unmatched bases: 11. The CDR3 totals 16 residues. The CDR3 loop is CASSSIGQGGADTQYF. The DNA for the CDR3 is TGCGCCAGCAGCTCGATCGGACAGGGAGGAGCAGATACGCAGTATTTT.